A single sample is the source of the 20 T cell receptor beta chains below, sequenced in a study of vaccination and CD4 T cells after COVID-19. Sample time point: late sampling 161 to 241 days after vaccination in a few convalescent patients. Specified treatment: approximately 10-day PBMC culture with coronavirus spike peptide pools or control peptides (ViraFEST assay). The Oncomine TCR Beta short-read assay sequenced DNA from cultured CD4+ T cells. TCRdb passed the PCR reads through MiXCR, listing each CDR3 protein once. The sample has about 21,000 distinct CDR3 sequences, 42% seen once. These receptors lack a known antigen. The sample consisted of CD4+ T cells from blood, cultured in vitro, taken about 7 months after SARS-CoV-2 vaccination. These receptors were collected from a human donor who had recovered from COVID-19.

The chain couples TRBV4-1 to TRBJ1-2; the match to TRBD1 covers 7 bases. The germline V gene has CDR1 MGHRA and CDR2 YSYEKL. CDR3 length: 13 residues. V shed 2 bases and J 4 bases; nucleotides not matched to a gene: 1. The CDR3, as DNA: TGCGCCAGCAGCCAACAGGGGGGCTATGGCTACACCTTC. Translated: CASSQQGGYGYTF.

The gene calls are TRBV27 and TRBJ1-1, with TRBD1 as a possible D gene (5 bases). CDR1 is MNHEY and CDR2 is SMNVEV in the germline V gene (reference sequence). The length of the CDR3 is 16 residues. The V end was cut by 6 bases, the J end by 1 base, with 18 bases between. CDR3 coding DNA: TGTGCCAGCAGGGGGTTTGGGGCTTACCGGAACACTGAAGCTTTCTTT. As protein: CASRGFGAYRNTEAFF.

The J gene is TRBJ2-1, the V gene TRBV2, with 7 positions matching TRBD2. The ends lost 5 bases at V and 10 bases at J; junction bases unmatched: 8. Looked up from germline, CDR1 is SNHLY and CDR2 is FYNNEI. The CDR3 has 13 residues. For the CDR3, the DNA is TGTGCCAGCAGTCCGACTAGCCCACAAGAGCAGTTCTTC. As protein: CASSPTSPQEQFF.

The V gene is TRBV15, the J gene TRBJ2-5; possible D gene TRBD2, 5 bases. V was pared by 0 bases and J by 4 bases, with 6 bases between. Germline CDR1 LNHNV, CDR2 YYDKDF (reference sequence). The CDR3 length is 13 residues. CDR3 DNA: TGTGCCACCAGCAGAGATGGGAGAGAGACCCAGTACTTC. Its protein is CATSRDGRETQYF.

The rearrangement links TRBV2 to TRBJ2-4; tentatively, D is TRBD1 (5 bases). There are 13 residues in the CDR3. Germline CDR1 SNHLY, CDR2 FYNNEI. V was clipped by 3 bases and J by 8 bases, with 11 bases between them. This CDR3 reads CASSDAGWDIQYF. Written as DNA, the CDR3 is TGTGCCAGCAGTGATGCAGGGTGGGACATTCAGTACTTC.

This chain uses TRBV19 with TRBJ1-5; D not resolved. With 4 bases removed from V and 0 bases from J, the gap between germline ends came to 10 bases. The CDR3 runs to 15 residues. Germline V CDR1 and CDR2: LNHDA, SQIVND (reference sequence). The CDR3 DNA reads TGTGCCAGTAGTAACAAGCACAATAGCAATCAGCCCCAGCATTTT. Translation gives CASSNKHNSNQPQHF.

V is TRBV2 and J is TRBJ2-3; D is possibly TRBD2 (5 bases). V lost 8 bases to trimming and J lost 2 bases, with 8 bases between them. The CDR3 is made up of 12 amino acids. Germline loops: CDR1 SNHLY, CDR2 FYNNEI. CDR3 loop: CASSGNTDTQYF. CDR3 DNA sequence: TGTGCCAGCTCGGGAAACACAGATACGCAGTATTTT.

This clonotype turned up a few times. The CDR3 protein is CASSLAGQGNQPQHF. In DNA form, the CDR3 reads TGTGCCAGCAGCTTAGCGGGCCAGGGCAATCAGCCCCAGCATTTT. The rearrangement uses TRBV7-3 and TRBJ1-5; D gene ambiguous. Germline V gene lookup returns CDR1 SGHTA and CDR2 FQGTGA. The length of the CDR3 is 15 residues. V lost 2 bases and J lost 2, with 10 bases in between.

The table lists this clonotype with a few counts. The J gene is TRBJ2-1, the V gene TRBV7-6; D is possibly TRBD2 (6 bases). Trimming stripped 4 bases from V and 0 bases from J, with 10 bases between. CDR1 SGHVS and CDR2 FNYEAQ come from the germline V gene. The CDR3 has 15 residues. The CDR3 reads CASSSVADSYNEQFF. The CDR3, as DNA: TGTGCCAGCAGCTCCGTAGCGGACTCCTACAATGAGCAGTTCTTC.

There are a few counts of this clonotype. This chain uses TRBV20-1 with TRBJ2-3; D is possibly TRBD1 or TRBD2 (7 bases each). V lost 4 bases, J lost 3 bases, and 17 bases lay in between. Germline V gives CDR1 DFQATT, CDR2 SNEGSKA (reference sequence). The CDR3 extends over 15 amino acids. CDR3 DNA sequence: TGCAGTGCTATTGCTCAGGGGGAGGGTACAGATACGCAGTATTTT. Encoded protein: CSAIAQGEGTDTQYF.

CDR3 region: CSARDRAGSQETQYF. The CDR3 coding sequence is TGCAGTGCTAGAGATAGGGCGGGTAGCCAAGAGACCCAGTACTTC. V is TRBV20-1 and J is TRBJ2-5; D is perhaps TRBD2 (5 bases). The CDR3 sequence is 15 residues long. Trimming took 0 bases from V and 1 from J, leaving 12 bases between them. From germline, CDR1 is DFQATT and CDR2 SNEGSKA (reference sequence).

This clonotype has a handful of counts. This chain links TRBV27 with TRBJ1-1; 8 bases fit TRBD1. This CDR3 contains 14 residues. Germline CDR1 reads MNHEY; CDR2 reads SMNVEV (reference sequence). Trimming removed 4 bases from V and 4 bases from J; junction bases left unmatched: 5. The CDR3 is CASSYRGSGTEAFF. CDR3 in DNA: TGTGCCAGCAGTTACAGGGGGAGTGGCACTGAAGCTTTCTTT.

A few counts support this clonotype. The rearrangement joins TRBV6-1 to TRBJ1-2; 7 bases agree with TRBD1. V lost 2 bases to trimming and J lost 8 bases; unmatched junction nucleotides: 5. The germline V gene encodes CDR1 MNHNS and CDR2 SASEGT. The CDR3 has 13 amino acids. This CDR3 reads CASSEPWTGGYTF. In DNA form, the CDR3 reads TGTGCCAGCAGTGAACCTTGGACAGGAGGCTACACCTTC.

This chain connects TRBV6-1 to TRBJ2-3, with D perhaps matching TRBD2 (6 bases). Germline V gene lookup returns CDR1 MNHNS and CDR2 SASEGT. Trimming pared 5 bases from V and 3 bases from J, leaving 6 bases between. The CDR3 is made up of 12 amino acids. CDR3 loop: CASSRGTDTQYF. CDR3 coding DNA: TGTGCCAGCAGTCGGGGGACAGATACGCAGTATTTT.

This clonotype has just one count. V gene TRBV6-2 or TRBV6-3 combines with J gene TRBJ2-3; 8 positions match TRBD2. This CDR3 has 16 amino acids. Trimming at V came to 4 bases and at J to 6 bases, leaving 12 bases not matched to a gene. Per the germline V gene, CDR1 is MNHEY and CDR2 is SVGEGT. CDR3 residues: CASSWGLVGGQDTQYF. Here the CDR3 DNA reads TGTGCCAGCAGTTGGGGACTAGTGGGAGGACAGGATACGCAGTATTTT.

This chain links TRBV27 with TRBJ2-6, with unresolved D. The ends were cut back, 1 base at V and 0 bases at J, with 4 bases in the middle. CDR1 and CDR2 (germline): MNHEY, SMNVEV (reference sequence). The CDR3 runs 15 residues. CDR3 residues: CASSLLYSGANVLTF. DNA of the CDR3: TGTGCCAGCAGTTTATTGTACTCTGGGGCCAACGTCCTGACTTTC.

The chain joins TRBV29-1 to TRBJ2-7; D is undetermined. Germline CDR1 reads SQVTM; CDR2 reads ANQGSEA. The CDR3 is 10 residues long. Trimming pared 7 bases from V and 3 bases from J, leaving 7 bases between. CDR3 in amino acids: CSANLYEQYF. The CDR3 region has the DNA TGCAGCGCCAACCTCTACGAGCAGTACTTC.

This clonotype was seen only a few times. The V gene is TRBV28, the J gene TRBJ1-5; TRBD1 matches at 7 bases. The length of the CDR3 is 15 residues. After removal of 6 bases from V and 0 bases from J, the junction contained 5 bases not matched to a gene. The germline V gene encodes CDR1 MDHEN and CDR2 SYDVKM. CDR3 loop: CASSSGGYSNQPQHF. The CDR3 DNA follows: TGTGCCAGCAGCTCAGGGGGATATAGCAATCAGCCCCAGCATTTT.

This clonotype showed up just a few times. V is TRBV7-2 and J is TRBJ2-7; 9 nucleotides align to TRBD2. The junction had 4 bases not matched to a gene; V was cut back by 1 base and J by 3 bases. Per germline, CDR1 SGHTA and CDR2 FQGNSA. The CDR3 loop spans 15 amino acids. The CDR3 coding sequence is TGTGCCAGCAGCTTAGTCGCTAGCGGGGACTACGAGCAGTACTTC. Translation gives CASSLVASGDYEQYF.

The rearrangement joins TRBV11-2 to TRBJ2-1, with D perhaps matching TRBD1 (7 bases). CDR3 length equals 14 residues. Trimming stripped 5 bases from V and 9 bases from J, with 17 bases between. The germline V gene has CDR1 SGHAT and CDR2 FQNNGV. The CDR3 loop is CASSHGQVGGEQFF. The CDR3 nucleotides read TGTGCCAGCAGCCACGGACAGGTGGGGGGTGAGCAGTTCTTC.